What follows are 27 T cell receptor beta chains derived from one specimen sequenced in a study of response to subunit inactivated influenza vaccine. TCRdb re-called the RT-PCR reads through MiXCR, storing one row per CDR3 protein. The sample holds 750,000 to 850,000 distinct CDR3 sequences, about a fifth seen once. Sequencing was performed on PBMCs from blood, taken about 5 days after vaccination. These receptors all stem from a man in his forties or fifties who received an inactivated influenza vaccine.

The gene calls are TRBV5-1 and TRBJ2-1; a weak D match, TRBD1 (6 bases). The germline V gene encodes CDR1 SGHRS and CDR2 YFSETQ. V dropped 1 base and J dropped 10 bases, with 15 bases sitting between them. The CDR3 covers 14 residues. This CDR3 is CASSLSGRGYEQFF. In DNA form, the CDR3 reads TGCGCCAGCAGCTTGTCGGGAAGGGGGTACGAGCAGTTCTTC.

This chain links TRBV7-9 with TRBJ1-2; D is perhaps TRBD1 (6 bases). V shed 11 bases and J shed 1 base, with 8 bases lying between them. The germline gives CDR1 SEHNR, CDR2 FQNEAQ (reference sequence). The CDR3 runs to 11 residues. CDR3: CAQGGNYGYTF. Here the CDR3 DNA reads TGTGCCCAAGGGGGTAACTATGGCTACACCTTC.

The rearrangement joins TRBV2 to TRBJ1-4; no clear D. Trimming stripped 4 bases from V and 2 bases from J, with 23 bases between. Germline V gene lookup returns CDR1 SNHLY and CDR2 FYNNEI. The CDR3 consists of 19 residues. Here the CDR3 DNA reads TGTGCCAGCAGTGCCCCCGGAGGCGCGGGATTTAGGACTAATGAAAAACTGTTTTTT. Translating it yields CASSAPGGAGFRTNEKLFF.

This clonotype was found a few times. V usage is TRBV11-2 and J usage is TRBJ1-1; D not resolved. From germline, CDR1 is SGHAT and CDR2 FQNNGV. This CDR3 spans 15 amino acids. Trimming cost V 1 base and J 4 bases, with 13 bases left between them. Here the CDR3 DNA reads TGTGCCAGCAGCTTAGGGGCCGGGCCGTGCACTGAAGCTTTCTTT. Translated: CASSLGAGPCTEAFF.

The rearrangement uses TRBV10-3 and TRBJ2-7, with 9 bases identical to TRBD2. The CDR3 totals 16 residues. V dropped 3 bases and J dropped 2; count of bases not matched to a gene: 8. Germline V gene sequence: CDR1 ENHRY, CDR2 SYGVKD. The CDR3 DNA reads as TGTGCCATCAGTGATTCGACCCTAGCGGGAACCTACGAGCAGTACTTC. Translation gives CAISDSTLAGTYEQYF.

The chain recombines TRBV27 with TRBJ2-2; 7 bases line up with TRBD1. The CDR3 is 13 amino acids. The trim removed 6 bases at V and 6 bases at J, leaving 4 bases unmatched. Germline loops: CDR1 MNHEY, CDR2 SMNVEV (reference sequence). The CDR3 region has the DNA TGTGCCAGCAGAGATACAGGGGCCGGGGAGCTGTTTTTT. Translated, it gives CASRDTGAGELFF.

V gene TRBV20-1 combines with J gene TRBJ2-1; D is unresolved. Trimming stripped 3 bases from V and 3 bases from J, with 12 bases between. Looked up from germline, CDR1 is DFQATT and CDR2 is SNEGSKA (reference sequence). This CDR3 has 14 residues. CDR3 sequence (DNA): TGCAGTGCTAGTGGTCAGACCCTCTACAATGAGCAGTTCTTC. Its translation: CSASGQTLYNEQFF.

The chain links TRBV10-2 to TRBJ2-4; 7 bases are a match to TRBD1. In germline, CDR1 is WSHSY, CDR2 SAAADI. The CDR3 runs to 14 residues. V lost 6 bases to trimming and J lost 8 bases; unmatched junction nucleotides: 10. CDR3 coding DNA: TGCGCCAGCAGGACCCAGAACCAGGGGGACATTCAGTACTTC. This gives the protein CASRTQNQGDIQYF.

This clonotype was found a few times. The rearrangement links TRBV12-3 or TRBV12-4 to TRBJ1-1; 11 nucleotides line up with TRBD1. Trimming took 7 bases from V and 13 from J; bases not matched to a gene: 11. CDR3 length: 13 amino acids. CDR3 bases: TGTGCCAGCACCGCAGGACAGGGGGCGCAGGGTTTCTTT. Translated, it gives CASTAGQGAQGFF.

This clonotype has a handful of counts. This chain links TRBV15 with TRBJ2-7; D might be TRBD1 or TRBD2, each matching 5 bases. Trimming cost V 0 bases and J 0 bases, with 9 bases left between them. Germline lookup yields CDR1 LNHNV and CDR2 YYDKDF (reference sequence). CDR3 length: 15 amino acids. CDR3 region: CATSRDWDGSYEQYF. The CDR3 DNA sequence: TGTGCCACCAGCAGAGATTGGGACGGCTCCTACGAGCAGTACTTC.

This clonotype was counted a few times. The chain joins TRBV5-1 to TRBJ2-5; 12 nucleotides agree with TRBD2. Unmatched junction bases numbered 8, after V lost 4 bases and J lost 4 bases. This CDR3 comprises 16 residues. The germline gives CDR1 SGHRS, CDR2 YFSETQ. CDR3 sequence (DNA): TGCGCCAGCAGCCCGAGGGCTAGCGGGGGGGGAGAGACCCAGTACTTC. Residues: CASSPRASGGGETQYF. Combining the CDR3 with reference TRBV5-1 and TRBJ2-5 gives the whole variable domain KAGVTQTPRYLIKTRGQQVTLSCSPISGHRSVSWYQQTPGQGLQFLFEYFSETQRNKGNFPGRFSGRQFSNSRSEMNVSTLELGDSALYLCASSPRASGGGETQYFGPGTRLLVL.

In this sample, this clonotype turned up a few times. V is TRBV20-1 and J is TRBJ1-2; D may be TRBD1 (6 bases). Germline V gene sequence: CDR1 DFQATT, CDR2 SNEGSKA (reference sequence). This CDR3 contains 13 residues. Trimming removed 5 bases at V and 5 bases at J, with 15 bases between. CDR3 coding DNA: TGCAGTGCTCCTGGACAGACGCTATATGGCTACACCTTC. Residues: CSAPGQTLYGYTF.

V gene TRBV5-1 combines with J gene TRBJ2-2, with D possibly TRBD2 on 6 matching bases. The V end was cut by 2 bases, the J end by 0 bases, with 17 bases between. Germline CDR1 and CDR2: SGHRS and YFSETQ. CDR3 length: 18 amino acids. CDR3 coding DNA: TGCGCCAGCAGCTTATACGGGGGTGAACCCGCGAACACCGGGGAGCTGTTTTTT. Translated: CASSLYGGEPANTGELFF. Filled out from reference TRBV5-1 and TRBJ2-2, the complete variable domain reads KAGVTQTPRYLIKTRGQQVTLSCSPISGHRSVSWYQQTPGQGLQFLFEYFSETQRNKGNFPGRFSGRQFSNSRSEMNVSTLELGDSALYLCASSLYGGEPANTGELFFGEGSRLTVL.

The chain links TRBV29-1 to TRBJ1-5; 9 bases match TRBD1. Germline CDR1 SQVTM, CDR2 ANQGSEA. Trimming at V came to 6 bases and at J to 0 bases, leaving 6 bases not matched to a gene. This CDR3 has 15 residues. The CDR3 spells CSVAGQGNSNQPQHF. Written as DNA, the CDR3 is TGCAGCGTAGCTGGACAGGGGAATAGCAATCAGCCCCAGCATTTT.

There are a few counts of this clonotype. This chain joins TRBV12-3 or TRBV12-4 and TRBJ1-1; TRBD1 might be the D (5 bases). Trimming left V 3 bases short and J 4 bases short, with 12 bases between. The CDR3 is 14 residues long. CDR3 in DNA: TGTGCCAGCAGTTTTATATCAGGGCTCACTGAAGCTTTCTTT. As protein: CASSFISGLTEAFF.

The V and J genes are TRBV5-1 and TRBJ2-2; maybe TRBD2 (5 bases). This CDR3 spans 15 amino acids. V lost 2 bases and J 4 bases, leaving 12 bases between the germline ends. The V gene's germline CDR1 is SGHRS and CDR2 YFSETQ. Here the CDR3 reads CASSFRVRGTGELFF. CDR3 nucleotides: TGCGCCAGCAGCTTCCGGGTCCGGGGCACCGGGGAGCTGTTTTTT.

This clonotype occurred a few times. The chain joins TRBV6-2 or TRBV6-3 to TRBJ2-7, with D perhaps matching TRBD2 (5 bases). This CDR3 spans 14 amino acids. The germline V gene has CDR1 MNHEY and CDR2 SVGEGT. The V gene lost 8 bases and the J gene lost 5 bases, with 19 bases spanning the gap. The CDR3 bases are TGTGCCAGCGGTGGGTCAGCGGCCTTTGACGAGCAGTACTTC. This encodes CASGGSAAFDEQYF.

This clonotype was seen ten or more times. V gene TRBV20-1 combines with J gene TRBJ2-5, with a possible D match to TRBD2 (7 bases). With 5 bases removed from V and 5 bases from J, the gap between germline ends came to 15 bases. CDR3 length: 13 residues. Germline V gene lookup returns CDR1 DFQATT and CDR2 SNEGSKA (reference sequence). The CDR3 DNA reads TGCAGTGCTCGAGGGGGGGGCCGTGAGACCCAGTACTTC. Translation: CSARGGGRETQYF.

J is TRBJ1-2 and V is TRBV9; D ambiguous. Trimming stripped 3 bases from V and 8 bases from J, with 14 bases between. This CDR3 contains 13 residues. Germline values: CDR1 SGDLS, CDR2 YYNGEE. In DNA form, the CDR3 reads TGTGCCAGCAGCGGACACTCTTCGGGGGGCTACACCTTC. Translated: CASSGHSSGGYTF. The entire variable domain, with the rest obtained from reference TRBV9 and TRBJ1-2, is as follows: DSGVTQTPKHLITATGQRVTLRCSPRSGDLSVYWYQQSLDQGLQFLIQYYNGEERAKGNILERFSAQQFPDLHSELNLSSLELGDSALYFCASSGHSSGGYTFGSGTRLTVV.

This clonotype has more than one count but fewer than ten. The CDR3 coding sequence is TGCAGTGCTAGAGGGACAGGGGTTGAAGCTTTCTTT. Protein: CSARGTGVEAFF. The rearrangement joins TRBV20-1 to TRBJ1-1, with TRBD1 identical over 9 bases. Losses at the gene ends were 1 base for V and 7 bases for J; bases not matched to a gene: 1. This CDR3 has 12 amino acids. Germline CDR1 reads DFQATT; CDR2 reads SNEGSKA (reference sequence).

The genes are TRBV4-3 and TRBJ2-3; D is undetermined. The CDR3 is 15 amino acids. V was trimmed by 1 base and J by 0 bases, leaving 8 bases between them. Per germline, CDR1 LGHNA and CDR2 YSLEER. CDR3 sequence (DNA): TGCGCCAGCAGCCAAGGTCTCGGCAGCACAGATACGCAGTATTTT. It encodes CASSQGLGSTDTQYF.

This clonotype was found a few times. The V gene is TRBV28, the J gene TRBJ2-7, with D hard to call. This CDR3 is built from 13 residues. From germline, CDR1 is MDHEN and CDR2 SYDVKM. The V end was cut by 2 bases, the J end by 2 bases, with 7 bases between. This CDR3 is CASSLGEPYEQYF. CDR3 nucleotides: TGTGCCAGCAGTTTAGGGGAACCCTACGAGCAGTACTTC.

This chain uses TRBV29-1 with TRBJ1-2; D not certain. The CDR3 covers 13 residues. CDR1 is SQVTM, CDR2 ANQGSEA, per germline. Trimming left V 4 bases short and J 3 bases short, with 12 bases between. CDR3 residues: CSVGARGDYGYTF. In nucleotides, the CDR3 is TGCAGCGTTGGGGCGCGCGGGGACTATGGCTACACCTTC.

The V gene is TRBV29-1, the J gene TRBJ1-1, with 7 bases lining up with TRBD1. J lost 5 bases, V lost 4 bases, and 7 bases had no gene match. Germline assignment: CDR1 SQVTM and CDR2 ANQGSEA. The CDR3 consists of 13 residues. CDR3 protein: CSVAETGKTEAFF. CDR3 bases: TGCAGCGTTGCTGAGACAGGGAAAACTGAAGCTTTCTTT.

V usage is TRBV19 and J usage is TRBJ2-1; TRBD1 matches at 9 bases. V lost 10 bases and J lost 10; bases outside the gene matches: 11. This CDR3 contains 13 residues. Germline CDR1 reads LNHDA; CDR2 reads SQIVND (reference sequence). CDR3 region: CATGQGVPTEQFF. DNA for the CDR3: TGTGCCACGGGACAGGGTGTCCCCACGGAGCAGTTCTTC.

J is TRBJ2-1 and V is TRBV15, with 8 positions matching TRBD2. Germline loops: CDR1 LNHNV, CDR2 YYDKDF (reference sequence). The CDR3 runs to 14 residues. The V segment lost 5 bases and the J segment 4 bases; nucleotides outside the gene matches: 4. The CDR3 DNA reads TGTGCCACCAGCGGAGCGGGGGTGTACAATGAGCAGTTCTTC. It yields the protein CATSGAGVYNEQFF.

In this sample, this clonotype turned up a few times. The chain combines TRBV12-3 or TRBV12-4 with TRBJ2-6; D might be TRBD1 (5 bases). The CDR3 is 16 residues long. Trimming took off 6 bases at V and 1 base at J, with 13 bases between the two ends. CDR3 protein: CASSPGQGSGANVLTF. CDR3 coding DNA: TGTGCCAGCAGCCCCGGGCAGGGATCTGGGGCCAACGTCCTGACTTTC.